Following are 5 T cell receptor beta chains from one sample sequenced in a study of beta chain features in type 1 diabetes (dated by TCRdb to 2017 to 2018). These receptors have no identified antigens. The research as a whole found: In all four CD4+ subsets, TCRB CDR3 length was moderately but significantly shorter in type 1 diabetes patients.

The library came from the immunoSEQ multiplex PCR assay. The entire amount of isolated RNA was reverse transcribed using the High Capacity cDNA Reverse Transcription Kit, so the sequenced TCRB transcripts were expressed ones. The clones in this table, taken by TCRdb from immuneACCESS, are in-frame only. Not every clone is retained; where verified, under half of the shortfall comes from an unresolved V gene, and the cause of the rest is unknown. This sample lists 250,000 to 350,000 clones; about 15% were detected once. Approximately 0.015% of the sample rests with the top ten. The sequencing sample was made of naive CD4+ T cells from blood. This specimen's cell subset or site label, per the study, means: true naive CD4+ T cells. All receptors come from a man aged 18 to 30 with type 1 diabetes.

There are a few counts of this clone. The V and J genes are TRBV5-1 and TRBJ2-3, with TRBD1 as a possible D gene (6 bases). CDR3 length equals 15 residues. Germline loops: CDR1 SGHRS, CDR2 YFSETQ. The ends were cut back, 1 base at V and 1 base at J, with 10 bases in the middle. This chain's CDR3 is CASSLLPGGTDTQYF. CDR3 bases: TGCGCCAGCAGCTTGCTTCCAGGGGGCACAGATACGCAGTATTTT.

The V call is TRBV4-2, the J call TRBJ2-3, with 14 bases aligning to TRBD2. The CDR3 extends over 18 amino acids. Germline values: CDR1 LGHNA, CDR2 YNFKEQ. Unmatched junction bases numbered 6, after V lost 0 bases and J lost 4 bases. This CDR3 reads CASSQETSGRARSDTQYF. CDR3 DNA: TGTGCCAGCAGCCAAGAGACTAGCGGGAGGGCCCGGTCAGATACGCAGTATTTT.

This chain joins TRBV5-1 and TRBJ2-7; maybe TRBD1 (6 bases). The CDR3 runs to 15 residues. Trimming cost V 0 bases and J 2 bases, with 12 bases left between them. Germline V gives CDR1 SGHRS, CDR2 YFSETQ. This CDR3 is CASSLELWDTYEQYF. The DNA of the CDR3 is TGCGCCAGCAGCTTGGAGTTGTGGGACACCTACGAGCAGTACTTC. The full variable domain, rest sourced from reference TRBV5-1 and TRBJ2-7, is KAGVTQTPRYLIKTRGQQVTLSCSPISGHRSVSWYQQTPGQGLQFLFEYFSETQRNKGNFPGRFSGRQFSNSRSEMNVSTLELGDSALYLCASSLELWDTYEQYFGPGTRLTVT.

The rearrangement links TRBV5-1 to TRBJ2-7, with 10 bases fitting TRBD1. The CDR3 runs to 15 residues. Germline V gives CDR1 SGHRS, CDR2 YFSETQ. The J segment lost 4 bases and the V segment lost 1 base, leaving 5 bases of the junction unmatched. For the CDR3, the DNA is TGCGCCAGCAGCTTGTGGACAGGGGGGAGTTACGAGCAGTACTTC. Translation gives CASSLWTGGSYEQYF.

This sequence joins TRBV5-1 and TRBJ1-5, with a possible D match to TRBD1 (5 bases). Trimming took off 0 bases at V and 7 bases at J, with 11 bases between the two ends. The germline gives CDR1 SGHRS, CDR2 YFSETQ. This CDR3 is built from 14 residues. CDR3 amino acids: CASSLGQGGQPQHF. The CDR3 coding sequence is TGCGCCAGCAGCTTGGGGCAGGGTGGACAGCCCCAGCATTTT.